This TCR beta chain stems from a study of T cells in Graves' hyperthyroidism and ophthalmopathy (dated by TCRdb to the late 2010s). In the study overall: Peripheral blood was collected at initial diagnosis, before any treatment. To identify distinguishing TCR V-J signatures, a discovery cohort of 100 patients was used, comprising 43 with Graves' ophthalmopathy and some 60 with stable Graves' hyperthyroidism. Prospective prediction of ophthalmopathy was tested in an independent validation cohort of under 20 hyperthyroidism patients and 17 patients who later progressed to ophthalmopathy. The approximately 100 discovery patients were randomly split 7:3 into training and test sets. Thyroid tissue and blood T-cell repertoires from about six Graves' hyperthyroidism patients were also compared in the study. After sampling, hyperthyroidism patients received methimazole starting at 30 mg daily, and ophthalmopathy patients received high-dose intravenous methylprednisolone. TCR Vbeta CDR3 sequencing of some 140 peripheral blood samples (over 40 ophthalmopathy, some 75 hyperthyroidism and roughly 17 progressor patients) is reported in the paper. Paper-wide results and their limitations: No statistical method was used to set the sample size in advance, and investigators knew the group allocation. Ophthalmopathy was separated from stable hyperthyroidism by a 13 V-J signature model, with just over 85% sensitivity and around 81% specificity obtained in cross-validation and 80%/75% obtained in testing. Most expanded thyroid clonotypes (frequency above 0.001) were also detected in blood, suggesting blood repertoires may reflect thyroid immune responses. In validation, the model predicted progression to ophthalmopathy a median of 6.5 months before onset, with about 71% sensitivity and 72.22% specificity.

Remarks on this clonotype: The antigen it binds to is not known. Base qualities are not at hand, and no much larger clone is one base apart.

The TCR beta CDR3 regions were amplified from the RNA transcripts. A first-round RT-PCR of the TCR CDR3 used the HTBI primer set with the Qiagen OneStep RT-PCR kit. The libraries were constructed in a second round of multiplex PCR and then size-selected and purified. The libraries were sequenced on an Illumina HiSeq2000 using paired-end 100 bp reads. The authors' pipeline ran thus. SOAPnuke was used to process the raw data, with reads discarded if the reads contained adapters or uncalled bases, had a mean Phred below 15, or lacked an exact constant-primer or identifier match. COPE v1.2.5 was used to merge the high-quality paired reads, and each unique nucleotide sequence was defined as a clonotype. MiTCR v1.1 was used to align the clonotypes against IMGT TRBV, TRBD and TRBJ reference segments. The analysis was restricted to V-J combinations with a frequency above 0.0001, which together covered 99% to 99.2% of the repertoires. The TCS score was defined as the ratio of F50 (clonal expansion) to E x V (chaos), calculated using BLOSUM62-based TCRdist between CDR3 peptides within each V-J. Welch's t-statistics and random forest reduced around 550 V-J features to fewer than 15, which were used in a naive Bayes classifier (R e1071). Clones were called with MiXCR by TCRdb after fastp trimmed the public reads at Q25, and only in-frame beta chains were retained. All rows with the same CDR3 protein become a single entry with the most common DNA and genes. None of the V and J calls come from the authors' own analysis; TCRdb made them. Recorded for this sample are over 400,000 distinct CDR3 sequences; about 20% of them occurred a single time. 45% to 55% of the sample is in the top ten clones.

Ophthalmopathy patients had moderately to severely active disease, with a Clinical Activity Score of 3 or more, a NOSPECS grade of 4 or more, and a disease duration of less than 3 months. Exclusion was applied to patients with uncontrolled infections, other autoimmune diseases, pregnancy or lactation. Clinical symptoms, serum thyroxine and TRAb, thyroid ultrasound, and orbital computed tomography formed the basis for the diagnoses. PBMCs were isolated from 8 to 10 ml of fresh peripheral blood by Ficoll-Paque density gradient centrifugation. Total RNA was extracted with Trizol reagent, and quality was checked on an Agilent 2100 Bioanalyzer. The CDR3, from cysteine to phenylalanine, totals 13 residues. Only CDR3 DNA remains: 39 bases, in frame from the first base. From a lookup of the germline V gene (reference sequence), CDR1 and CDR2 are DFQATT and SNEGSKA.

The receptor's source is a woman in her seventies with Graves' ophthalmopathy. The rearranged segments are TRBV20-1 and TRBJ2-1, and 8 junction bases match TRBD2. The specimen was blood. The CDR3 has the sequence CSYSSGHYNEQFF. The sequence in DNA is TGCAGCTACTCTAGCGGGCATTACAATGAGCAGTTCTTC.